The 21 T cell receptor beta chains given below trace back to one sample, sequenced in a study of blood T cell repertoires in COVID-19. Profiling relied on immunoSEQ multiplex PCR, and the TCRdb table lists in-frame clones only, not all of them. The sample includes about 150,000 clones, approximately 78% of them seen just once. Sequencing was performed on PBMCs or T cells enriched from blood (not recorded which). These receptors all come from a woman aged 45-59 years who had recovered from COVID-19.

The chain carries TRBV3-1 (or the pseudogene TRBV3-2) and TRBJ1-2; D gene uncertain. V lost 1 base, J lost 5 bases, and 5 bases lay in between. CDR1 and CDR2 (germline): LGHDT, YNNKEL (reference sequence). The CDR3 loop spans 12 amino acids. The CDR3 DNA reads TGTGCCAGCAGCCAAGCGACTTATGGCTACACCTTC. It encodes CASSQATYGYTF.

The table lists this clone with many counts. The chain is built from TRBV15 and TRBJ1-1; possibly TRBD1 for D (5 bases). This CDR3 has 15 amino acids. Trimming stripped 3 bases from V and 1 base from J, with 12 bases between. Germline CDR1 LNHNV, CDR2 YYDKDF (reference sequence). This CDR3 is CATSSLGRENTEAFF. The DNA for the CDR3 is TGTGCCACCAGCAGCTTGGGCAGGGAGAACACTGAAGCTTTCTTT.

The chain couples TRBV23-1 to TRBJ1-1, with 10 nucleotides matching TRBD1. TRBV23-1 is labeled an ORF, and its function is uncertain. The ends lost 3 bases at V and 3 bases at J; junction bases unmatched: 13. This CDR3 contains 18 residues. DNA of the CDR3: TGCGCCAGCAGTCACGCCCGGGACAGGGGAAGTATCGACACTGAAGCTTTCTTT. It yields the protein CASSHARDRGSIDTEAFF.

The chain carries TRBV6-5 and TRBJ1-1; a weak D match, TRBD1 (5 bases). Per germline, CDR1 MNHEY and CDR2 SVGAGI. Trimming cost V 5 bases and J 5 bases, with 12 bases left between them. This CDR3 is built from 13 residues. The CDR3, as DNA: TGTGCCAGCAGTAGGTGGGAGGGGACTGAAGCTTTCTTT. Amino acid sequence: CASSRWEGTEAFF.

The chain links TRBV7-2 to TRBJ2-7; possibly TRBD1 for D (6 bases). Germline V CDR1 and CDR2: SGHTA, FQGNSA. The CDR3 length is 15 residues. V was trimmed by 4 bases and J by 4 bases, leaving 17 bases between them. CDR3 sequence (DNA): TGTGCCAGCAGCTCCGGACAGATTAATCTTTACGAGCAGTACTTC. Its translation: CASSSGQINLYEQYF.

The chain combines TRBV27 with TRBJ2-1, with no clear D. The germline V gene has CDR1 MNHEY and CDR2 SMNVEV (reference sequence). The CDR3 has 13 amino acids. V was clipped by 4 bases and J by 3 bases, with 7 bases between them. This chain's CDR3 is CASSSFSYNEQFF. The DNA for the CDR3 is TGTGCCAGCAGTTCGTTCAGCTACAATGAGCAGTTCTTC.

The V call is TRBV19, the J call TRBJ1-1; D is possibly TRBD1 (5 bases). The germline V gene has CDR1 LNHDA and CDR2 SQIVND (reference sequence). The germline V and J ends were trimmed by 5 bases and 3 bases, with 13 bases remaining between them. The CDR3 has 14 residues. CDR3 sequence (DNA): TGTGCCAGTAGTGACGTGGGAGGGGACACTGAAGCTTTCTTT. This gives the protein CASSDVGGDTEAFF.

With regard to this clone: A junction boundary mismatches the germline segment, possibly from a read error. The chain carries TRBV4-2 and TRBJ1-5; TRBD1 might be the D (6 bases). CDR3 size: 16 residues. Germline lookup yields CDR1 LGHNA and CDR2 YNFKEQ. CDR3 coding DNA: TGTGCCAGCAGCCAAGAGGGGGGGCCTACCCCCACTCCCCCGCATTTT. Amino acid sequence: CASSQEGGPTPTPPHF.

J is TRBJ1-5 and V is TRBV27; D gene ambiguous. Trimming left V 9 bases short and J 6 bases short, with 15 bases between. This CDR3 contains 13 residues. The germline gives CDR1 MNHEY, CDR2 SMNVEV (reference sequence). CDR3 coding DNA: TGTGCCAGTGGCAGAAGGGAGGGTCAGCCCCAGCATTTT. As protein: CASGRREGQPQHF.

The chain is built from TRBV6-5 and TRBJ2-3; a weak D match, TRBD2 (6 bases). Germline V gene data show CDR1 as MNHEY and CDR2 as SVGAGI. Deletions cut 0 bases from V and 2 bases from J, with 12 bases between. The CDR3 extends over 16 amino acids. The CDR3 DNA follows: TGTGCCAGCAGTTACTCGTTTAGCGGTTTCACAGATACGCAGTATTTT. Translated: CASSYSFSGFTDTQYF.

This rearrangement joins TRBV18 to TRBJ1-1; D is unclear. The CDR3 totals 15 residues. Per the germline V gene, CDR1 is KGHSH and CDR2 is LQKENI. Deletions cut 3 bases from V and 3 bases from J, with 14 bases between. CDR3 loop: CASSPWERSDTEAFF. DNA of the CDR3: TGTGCCAGCTCACCTTGGGAGCGTTCGGACACTGAAGCTTTCTTT.

V gene TRBV5-8 combines with J gene TRBJ2-5; no reliable D call. This CDR3 region has 13 residues. The germline gives CDR1 SGHTS, CDR2 YDEGEE. V was clipped by 0 bases and J by 3 bases, with 6 bases between them. Here the CDR3 DNA reads TGTGCCAGCAGCTTGGAACAAAAAGAGACCCAGTACTTC. Its protein is CASSLEQKETQYF.

The chain joins TRBV28 to TRBJ1-1; 8 positions agree with TRBD1. The V and J ends lost 7 bases and 5 bases, in that order; junction bases with no gene match: 12. Germline CDR1 MDHEN, CDR2 SYDVKM. The CDR3 is 15 amino acids. The CDR3 bases are TGTGCCAGCAAGATCCAGGGGGCGGGAAGTACTGAAGCTTTCTTT. Amino acids: CASKIQGAGSTEAFF.

The chain employs TRBV4-2 and TRBJ2-6; D may be TRBD1 (6 bases). Germline loops: CDR1 LGHNA, CDR2 YNFKEQ. The germline V and J ends were trimmed by 0 bases and 2 bases, with 8 bases remaining between them. The CDR3 contains 16 residues. In nucleotides, the CDR3 is TGTGCCAGCAGCCAAGAAACAGGGACTGGGGCCAACGTCCTGACTTTC. Protein product: CASSQETGTGANVLTF.

V is TRBV15 and J is TRBJ1-3, with D unresolved. Trimming pared 0 bases from V and 0 bases from J, leaving 9 bases between. Germline V gene sequence: CDR1 LNHNV, CDR2 YYDKDF (reference sequence). CDR3 length: 16 residues. The CDR3 bases are TGTGCCACCAGCAGAGATGGTACTTTCTCTGGAAACACCATATATTTT. It encodes CATSRDGTFSGNTIYF.

This clone was recorded only once. The chain links TRBV4-1 to TRBJ2-7, with TRBD1 matching 11 bases. The germline V gene encodes CDR1 MGHRA and CDR2 YSYEKL. With V trimmed by 0 bases and J by 3 bases, 7 bases remained unmatched. The length of the CDR3 is 17 residues. CDR3 loop: CASSQELLGTGGYEQYV. The CDR3 DNA sequence: TGCGCCAGCAGCCAAGAACTCCTGGGGACAGGGGGCTACGAGCAGTACGTC.

V gene TRBV4-1 combines with J gene TRBJ2-5; TRBD1 might be the D (6 bases). The CDR3 consists of 17 residues. Germline V CDR1 and CDR2: MGHRA, YSYEKL. Trimming cost V 3 bases and J 0 bases, with 17 bases left between them. The CDR3 loop is CASSHQQGGFNQETQYF. DNA for the CDR3: TGCGCCAGCAGCCACCAACAGGGCGGTTTTAACCAAGAGACCCAGTACTTC.

The chain couples TRBV7-8 to TRBJ1-1; 8 bases map to TRBD1. This CDR3 is 14 amino acids long. The V segment lost 4 bases and the J segment 4 bases; nucleotides outside the gene matches: 5. CDR1 and CDR2 (germline): SGHVS, FQNEAQ. The CDR3 sequence is CASSSTGVSTEAFF. The CDR3 DNA follows: TGTGCCAGCAGCTCGACAGGGGTCTCCACTGAAGCTTTCTTT.

The J gene is TRBJ1-2, the V gene TRBV5-1, with a weak D call TRBD1 (6 bases). Germline CDR1 is SGHRS and CDR2 is YFSETQ. The CDR3 loop spans 13 amino acids. V was trimmed by 4 bases and J by 1 base, leaving 8 bases between them. The CDR3, as DNA: TGCGCCAGCAGCGCGGACAGTAACTATGGCTACACCTTC. This encodes CASSADSNYGYTF.

CDR3 loop: CASRTRQSSYNEQFF. The CDR3 bases are TGTGCCAGCAGAACAAGACAAAGCTCCTACAATGAGCAGTTCTTC. The rearrangement uses TRBV5-4 and TRBJ2-1; D is ambiguous. Trimming cost V 5 bases and J 0 bases, with 12 bases left between them. The length of the CDR3 is 15 residues. Germline CDR1 SGHNT, CDR2 YYREEE (reference sequence).

The chain joins TRBV5-8 to TRBJ2-4; 7 nucleotides align to TRBD2. The CDR3 consists of 17 residues. Germline lookup yields CDR1 SGHTS and CDR2 YDEGEE. The J segment lost 3 bases and the V segment lost 1 base, leaving 10 bases of the junction unmatched. CDR3 amino acids: CASSLQSGEGRKNIQYF. The CDR3 nucleotides are TGTGCCAGCAGCTTGCAATCCGGGGAGGGGCGCAAAAACATTCAGTACTTC. Combining the CDR3 with reference TRBV5-8 and TRBJ2-4 gives the whole variable domain EAGVTQSPTHLIKTRGQQATLRCSPISGHTSVYWYQQALGLGLQFLLWYDEGEERNRGNFPPRFSGRQFPNYSSELNVNALELEDSALYLCASSLQSGEGRKNIQYFGAGTRLSVL.